This TCR beta chain derives from a study of tumor and adjacent non-tumor tissue in lung cancer. A modified ARM-PCR protocol with three rounds of nested PCR amplified TCRbeta. TCRdb independently ran MiXCR on the multiplex PCR reads; one entry per CDR3 protein. There are around 50,000 distinct CDR3 sequences in the sample; less than 70% occur only once, and approximately 28% lies in the top ten. This CDR3 is 12 amino acids long. The germline V and J ends were trimmed by 2 bases and 4 bases, with 5 bases remaining between them. No cell sorting was done before RNA was extracted from the tissue. The normal lung tissue was taken more than 3 cm from the tumor edge.

This rearrangement joins TRBV12-3 or TRBV12-4 to TRBJ1-2; D call uncertain. Specimen: distant non-tumor lung tissue. The receptor was derived from a woman in her 70s with non-small cell lung cancer. The CDR3 coding sequence is TGTGCCAGCAGTTTACCTATCTATGGCTACACCTTC. Translating it yields CASSLPIYGYTF.